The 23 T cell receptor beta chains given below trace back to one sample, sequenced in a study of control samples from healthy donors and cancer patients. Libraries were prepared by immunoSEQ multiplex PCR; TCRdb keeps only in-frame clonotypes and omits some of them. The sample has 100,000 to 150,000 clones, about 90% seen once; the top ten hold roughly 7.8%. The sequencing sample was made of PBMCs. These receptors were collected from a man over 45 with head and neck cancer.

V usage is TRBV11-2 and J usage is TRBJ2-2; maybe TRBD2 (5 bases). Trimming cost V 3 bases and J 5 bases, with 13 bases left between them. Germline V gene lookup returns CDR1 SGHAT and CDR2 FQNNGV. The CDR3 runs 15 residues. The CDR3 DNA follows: TGTGCCAGCAGCTTGATGTACTCGGGGACCGGGGAGCTGTTTTTT. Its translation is CASSLMYSGTGELFF.

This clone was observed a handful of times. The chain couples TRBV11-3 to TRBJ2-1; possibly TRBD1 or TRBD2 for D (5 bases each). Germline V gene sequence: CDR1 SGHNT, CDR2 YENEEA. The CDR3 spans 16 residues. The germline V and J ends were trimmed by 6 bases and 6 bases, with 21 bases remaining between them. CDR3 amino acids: CASSETGTVPGNEQFF. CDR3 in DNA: TGTGCCAGCAGTGAAACCGGGACCGTGCCGGGCAATGAGCAGTTCTTC.

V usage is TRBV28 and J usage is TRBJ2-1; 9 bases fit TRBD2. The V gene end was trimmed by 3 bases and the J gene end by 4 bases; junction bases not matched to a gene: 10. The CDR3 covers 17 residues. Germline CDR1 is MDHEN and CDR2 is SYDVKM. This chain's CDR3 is CASSFSSGSPLYNEQFF. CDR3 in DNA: TGTGCCAGCAGTTTTAGTAGCGGGAGTCCCCTATACAATGAGCAGTTCTTC.

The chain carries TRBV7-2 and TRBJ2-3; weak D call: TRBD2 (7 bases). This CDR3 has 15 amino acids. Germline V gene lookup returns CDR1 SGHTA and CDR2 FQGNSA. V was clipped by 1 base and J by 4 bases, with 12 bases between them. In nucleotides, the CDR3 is TGTGCCAGCAGCTTAGTAGGGGGAGGGCCAGATACGCAGTATTTT. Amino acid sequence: CASSLVGGGPDTQYF.

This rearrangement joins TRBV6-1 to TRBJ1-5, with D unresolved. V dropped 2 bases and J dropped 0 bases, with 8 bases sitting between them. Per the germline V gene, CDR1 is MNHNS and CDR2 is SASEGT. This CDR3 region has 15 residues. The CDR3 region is CASSETQNSNQPQHF. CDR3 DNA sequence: TGTGCCAGCAGTGAAACCCAAAATAGCAATCAGCCCCAGCATTTT.

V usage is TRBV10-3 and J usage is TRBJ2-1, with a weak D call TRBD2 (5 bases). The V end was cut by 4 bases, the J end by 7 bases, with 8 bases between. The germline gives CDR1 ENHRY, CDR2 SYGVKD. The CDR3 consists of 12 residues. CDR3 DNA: TGTGCCATCAGTGCGGAGGCTAATGAGCAGTTCTTC. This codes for CAISAEANEQFF.

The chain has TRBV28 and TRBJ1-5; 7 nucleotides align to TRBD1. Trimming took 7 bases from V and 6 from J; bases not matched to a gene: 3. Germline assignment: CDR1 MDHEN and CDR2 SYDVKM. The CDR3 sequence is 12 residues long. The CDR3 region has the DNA TGTGCCAGCAACGACAGGGTTCAGCCCCAGCATTTT. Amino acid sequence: CASNDRVQPQHF.

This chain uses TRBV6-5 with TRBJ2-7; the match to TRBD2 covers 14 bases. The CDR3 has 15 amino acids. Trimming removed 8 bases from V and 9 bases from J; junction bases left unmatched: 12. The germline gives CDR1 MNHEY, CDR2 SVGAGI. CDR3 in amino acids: CASLPARGLAGVQYF. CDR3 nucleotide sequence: TGTGCCAGCCTTCCCGCGCGGGGACTAGCGGGAGTGCAGTACTTC.

This CDR3 is CASSLAGTGEFF. The CDR3 region has the DNA TGTGCCAGCAGCTTAGCCGGGACAGGGGAGTTCTTC. V gene TRBV13 combines with J gene TRBJ2-1, with 10 bases that match TRBD1. In germline, CDR1 is PRHDT, CDR2 FYEKMQ (reference sequence). With V trimmed by 1 base and J by 14 bases, 2 bases remained unmatched. This CDR3 spans 12 amino acids.

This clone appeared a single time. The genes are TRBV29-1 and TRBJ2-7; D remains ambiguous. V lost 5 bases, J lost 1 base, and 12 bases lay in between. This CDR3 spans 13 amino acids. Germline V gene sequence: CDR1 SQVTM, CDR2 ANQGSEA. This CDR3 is CSVLAVESYEQYF. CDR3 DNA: TGCAGCGTTTTGGCGGTCGAATCCTACGAGCAGTACTTC.

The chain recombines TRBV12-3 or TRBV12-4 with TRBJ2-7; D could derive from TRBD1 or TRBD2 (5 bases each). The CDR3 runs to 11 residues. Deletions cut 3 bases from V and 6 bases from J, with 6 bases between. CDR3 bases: TGTGCCAGCAGTTTGAGGGGCGAGCAGTACTTC. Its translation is CASSLRGEQYF.

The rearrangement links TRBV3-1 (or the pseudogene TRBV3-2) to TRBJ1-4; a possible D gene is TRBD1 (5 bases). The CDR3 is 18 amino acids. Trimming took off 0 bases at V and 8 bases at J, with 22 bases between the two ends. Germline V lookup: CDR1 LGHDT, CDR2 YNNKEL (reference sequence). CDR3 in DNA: TGTGCCAGCAGCCAAGATATAGGCGGGGCCCTAGGTGGAGAAAAACTGTTTTTT. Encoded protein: CASSQDIGGALGGEKLFF.

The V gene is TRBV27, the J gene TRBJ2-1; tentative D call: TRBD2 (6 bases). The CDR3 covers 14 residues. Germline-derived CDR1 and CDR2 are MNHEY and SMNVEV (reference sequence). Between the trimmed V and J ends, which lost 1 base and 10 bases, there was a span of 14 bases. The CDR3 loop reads CASSLFMGGREQFF. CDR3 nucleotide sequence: TGTGCCAGCAGTTTATTTATGGGGGGAAGGGAGCAGTTCTTC.

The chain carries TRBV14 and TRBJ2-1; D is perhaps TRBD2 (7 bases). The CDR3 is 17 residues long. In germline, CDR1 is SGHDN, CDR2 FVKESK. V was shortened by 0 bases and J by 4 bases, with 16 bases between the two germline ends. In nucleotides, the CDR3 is TGTGCCAGCAGCCAAGAGGCTAGGGGGGGGCTATACAATGAGCAGTTCTTC. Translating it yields CASSQEARGGLYNEQFF.

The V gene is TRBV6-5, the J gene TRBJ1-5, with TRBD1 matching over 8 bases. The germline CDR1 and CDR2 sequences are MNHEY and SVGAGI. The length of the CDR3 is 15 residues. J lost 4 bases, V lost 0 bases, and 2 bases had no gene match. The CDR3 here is CASSYSYRGNQPQHF. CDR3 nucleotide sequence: TGTGCCAGCAGTTACTCTTACAGGGGGAATCAGCCCCAGCATTTT.

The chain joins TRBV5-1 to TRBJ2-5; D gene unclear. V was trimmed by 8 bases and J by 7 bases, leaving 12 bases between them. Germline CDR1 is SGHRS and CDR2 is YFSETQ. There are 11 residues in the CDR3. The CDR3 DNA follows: TGCGCCAGTGGTTTTTTGGGGACCCAGTACTTC. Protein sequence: CASGFLGTQYF. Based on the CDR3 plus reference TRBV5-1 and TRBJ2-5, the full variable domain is KAGVTQTPRYLIKTRGQQVTLSCSPISGHRSVSWYQQTPGQGLQFLFEYFSETQRNKGNFPGRFSGRQFSNSRSEMNVSTLELGDSALYLCASGFLGTQYFGPGTRLLVL.

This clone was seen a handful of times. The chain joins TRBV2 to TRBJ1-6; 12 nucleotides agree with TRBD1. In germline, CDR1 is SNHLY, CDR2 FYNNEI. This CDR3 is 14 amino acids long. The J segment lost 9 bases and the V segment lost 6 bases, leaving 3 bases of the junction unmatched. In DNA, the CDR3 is TGTGCCAGCAGGGGACAGGGGGCGCGTTCACCCCTCCACTTT. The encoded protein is CASRGQGARSPLHF. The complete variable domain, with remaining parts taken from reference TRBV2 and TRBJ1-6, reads EPEVTQTPSHQVTQMGQEVILRCVPISNHLYFYWYRQILGQKVEFLVSFYNNEISEKSEIFDDQFSVERPDGSNFTLKIRSTKLEDSAMYFCASRGQGARSPLHFGNGTRLTVT.

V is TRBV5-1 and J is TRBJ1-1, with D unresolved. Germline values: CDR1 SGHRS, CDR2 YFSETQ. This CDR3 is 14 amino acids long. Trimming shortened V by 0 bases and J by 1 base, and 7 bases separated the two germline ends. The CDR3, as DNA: TGCGCCAGCAGCTTGGCCAACGGGAACACTGAAGCTTTCTTT. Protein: CASSLANGNTEAFF.

The CDR3 is CASSLRLAGGIGELFF. CDR3 DNA sequence: TGTGCCAGCAGCCTCCGACTAGCGGGAGGGATCGGGGAGCTGTTTTTT. This chain links TRBV5-4 with TRBJ2-2, with TRBD2 matching 14 bases. The CDR3 runs 16 residues. With 4 bases clipped from V and 7 bases from J, the junction kept 6 bases outside the gene matches. The germline V gene encodes CDR1 SGHNT and CDR2 YYREEE (reference sequence).

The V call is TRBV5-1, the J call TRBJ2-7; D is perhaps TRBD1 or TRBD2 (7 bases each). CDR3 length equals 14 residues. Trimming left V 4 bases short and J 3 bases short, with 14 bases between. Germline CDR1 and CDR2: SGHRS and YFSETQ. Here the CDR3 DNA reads TGCGCCAGCAGCGGGCAGGGGGGGGGCTACGAGCAGTACTTC. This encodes CASSGQGGGYEQYF.

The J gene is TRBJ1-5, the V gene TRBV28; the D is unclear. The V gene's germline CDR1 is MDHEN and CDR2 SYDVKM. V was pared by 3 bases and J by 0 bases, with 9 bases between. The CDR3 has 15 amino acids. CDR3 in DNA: TGTGCCAGCAGTTTTCCGGGGAGTAGCAATCAGCCCCAGCATTTT. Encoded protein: CASSFPGSSNQPQHF. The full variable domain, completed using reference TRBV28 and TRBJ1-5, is DVKVTQSSRYLVKRTGEKVFLECVQDMDHENMFWYRQDPGLGLRLIYFSYDVKMKEKGDIPEGYSVSREKKERFSLILESASTNQTSMYLCASSFPGSSNQPQHFGDGTRLSIL.

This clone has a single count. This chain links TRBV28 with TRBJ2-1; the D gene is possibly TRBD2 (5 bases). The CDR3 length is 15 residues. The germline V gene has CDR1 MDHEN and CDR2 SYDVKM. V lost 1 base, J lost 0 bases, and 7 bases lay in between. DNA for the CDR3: TGTGCCAGCAGTTTATTTGGGAGCTCCTACAATGAGCAGTTCTTC. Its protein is CASSLFGSSYNEQFF.

Here the CDR3 reads CASRGQSSSTDTQYF. CDR3 nucleotide sequence: TGTGCCAGCAGGGGACAGTCCTCTAGCACAGATACGCAGTATTTT. The J gene is TRBJ2-3, the V gene TRBV6-5; TRBD1 agrees at 7 bases. Trimming cost V 6 bases and J 0 bases; bases outside gene matches: 6. The CDR3 runs to 15 residues. Germline V gene sequence: CDR1 MNHEY, CDR2 SVGAGI.